The following is a T cell receptor beta chain sequence with its context. Assay: immunoSEQ multiplex PCR; the TCRdb copy retains only in-frame clones and omits some. The data show around 60,000 clones, 90% to 95% seen once. This entry is derived from a study of T cell changes during pregnancy in multiple sclerosis. Germline CDR1 is LNHDA and CDR2 is SQIVND (reference sequence). The CDR3 runs 13 residues. Between the trimmed V and J ends, which lost 1 base and 3 bases, there was a span of 6 bases. The chain combines TRBV19 with TRBJ1-2, with D maybe TRBD1 (6 bases). The material sequenced was CD4+ T cells from peripheral blood mononuclear cells, taken before pregnancy. This TCR derives from a female donor with multiple sclerosis, enrolled in a pregnancy study. The CDR3 region is CASSIGTDYGYTF. The CDR3 region has the DNA TGTGCCAGTAGTATAGGGACAGACTATGGCTACACCTTC.